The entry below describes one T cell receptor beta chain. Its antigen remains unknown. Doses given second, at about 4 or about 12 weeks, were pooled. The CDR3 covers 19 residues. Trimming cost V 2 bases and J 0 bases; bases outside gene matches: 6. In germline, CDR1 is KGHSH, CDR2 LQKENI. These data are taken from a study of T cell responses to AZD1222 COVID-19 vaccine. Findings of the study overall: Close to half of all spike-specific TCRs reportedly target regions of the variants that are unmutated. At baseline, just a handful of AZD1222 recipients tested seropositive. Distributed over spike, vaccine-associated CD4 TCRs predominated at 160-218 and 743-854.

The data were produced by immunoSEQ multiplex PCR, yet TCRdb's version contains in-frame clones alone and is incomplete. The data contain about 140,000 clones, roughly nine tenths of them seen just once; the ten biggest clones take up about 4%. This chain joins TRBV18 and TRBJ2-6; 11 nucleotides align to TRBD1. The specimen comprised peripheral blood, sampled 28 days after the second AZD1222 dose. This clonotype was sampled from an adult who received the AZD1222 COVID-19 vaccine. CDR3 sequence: CASSPWTGGPTSGANVLTF. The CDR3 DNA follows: TGTGCCAGCTCACCATGGACAGGGGGCCCCACCTCTGGGGCCAACGTCCTGACTTTC.